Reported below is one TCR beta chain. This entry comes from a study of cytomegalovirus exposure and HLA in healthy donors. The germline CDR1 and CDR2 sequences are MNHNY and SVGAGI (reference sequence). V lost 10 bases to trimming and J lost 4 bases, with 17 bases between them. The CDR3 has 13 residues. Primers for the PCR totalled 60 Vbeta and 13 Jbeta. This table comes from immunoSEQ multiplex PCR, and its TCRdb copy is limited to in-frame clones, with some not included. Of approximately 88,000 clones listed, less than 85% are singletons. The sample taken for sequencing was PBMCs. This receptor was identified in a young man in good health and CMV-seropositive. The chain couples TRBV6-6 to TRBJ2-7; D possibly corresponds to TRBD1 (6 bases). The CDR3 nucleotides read TGTGCCACCCGAGGGGGTGGGTCTTACGAGCAGTACTTC. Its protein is CATRGGGSYEQYF.